A single sample gave rise to the 6 T cell receptor beta chains below, sequenced in a study of monozygotic twins with inflammatory bowel disease. For each CDR3 protein, TCRdb gives one entry from its re-call of the 5' RACE reads, without DNA. The sample spans 300,000 to 400,000 distinct CDR3 sequences; the ten largest clones claim approximately 2.8%. Material: blood. These receptor sequences come from a human donor with ulcerative colitis or Crohn's disease, or a healthy co-twin of an affected twin (not recorded which).

The chain links TRBV20-1 to TRBJ2-1; TCRdb picks TRBD1, but there is no DNA to check that call. Germline V gene sequence: CDR1 DFQATT, CDR2 SNEGSKA (reference sequence). This CDR3 contains 14 residues. The CDR3 is CSAAYRGRSNEQFF.

This chain uses TRBV7-9 with TRBJ2-2; absent DNA, TCRdb's TRBD1 call cannot be checked. The CDR3 spans 14 residues. Germline V gives CDR1 SEHNR, CDR2 FQNEAQ (reference sequence). CDR3 protein: CASRGTANTGELFF.

This chain links TRBV5-6 with TRBJ2-5; no DNA is available, so the TRBD2 call from TCRdb remains unchecked. The CDR3 extends over 16 amino acids. The germline V gene has CDR1 SGHDT and CDR2 YYEEEE. The CDR3: CASSENSGGARETQYF.

V is TRBV5-1 and J is TRBJ1-2; TCRdb designates TRBD1, a call that cannot be tested without DNA. This CDR3 comprises 16 residues. Germline V gives CDR1 SGHRS, CDR2 YFSETQ. The CDR3 here is CASSLFAGGPNYGYTF.

The chain has TRBV4-3 and TRBJ1-4; TCRdb reports TRBD1, a call that lacks DNA to check it against. From germline, CDR1 is LGHNA and CDR2 YSLEER. The CDR3 spans 16 residues. CDR3 in amino acids: CASSRGGRGRNEKLFF.

The V and J genes are TRBV5-1 and TRBJ2-1; TCRdb names TRBD1, which stays unverified in the absence of DNA. The CDR3 extends over 14 amino acids. Germline V gene lookup returns CDR1 SGHRS and CDR2 YFSETQ. The CDR3 region is CASSPDRGYNEQFF.